The present T cell receptor beta chain was sequenced within a study of cytomegalovirus exposure and HLA in healthy donors. Notes on the study in general: Upon later analysis, TCR association rates were observed to vary by HLA locus, being highest for DRB1 and lowest for HLA-C. When analyzed later, a missense DCLRE1C variant was found to be linked to TCR beta V- and J-gene trimming.

PCR primers comprised 60 Vbeta and 13 Jbeta primers. Method: immunoSEQ multiplex PCR; TCRdb's copy keeps in-frame clones and lacks some. The data show roughly 100,000 clones, approximately 77% seen once. With respect to this clone: Its antigen remains unidentified.

The clonotype comes from a male donor in good health and CMV-seropositive. Material for sequencing was PBMCs.

In nucleotides, the CDR3 is TGTGCCAGCAGCCCCGGGAACCTCCGGGAAGAGACCCAGTACTTC. This gives the protein CASSPGNLREETQYF. The chain couples TRBV5-8 to TRBJ2-5; D might be TRBD2 (5 bases). The length of the CDR3 is 15 residues. Germline V gene data show CDR1 as SGHTS and CDR2 as YDEGEE. The germline V and J ends were trimmed by 4 bases and 3 bases, with 16 bases remaining between them.